One sample yielded the 30 T cell receptor beta chains listed below, sequenced in a study of shared clonotypes between healthy human individuals. Naive CD8 cells, CD45RO-negative and positively selected for CCR7, excluded terminally differentiated effector memory CD45RA+ cells. Profiled with immunoSEQ multiplex PCR; TCRdb holds only in-frame clones, not every one. The sample has some 2.1 million clones, roughly 95% seen once; the top ten hold roughly 1.7%. The material sequenced was naive CD8+ T cells from PBMCs. The receptors stem from a man between 18 and 29 years old in good health. Some clones in this sample may be carry-over from other donors' samples.

This clone was recorded once. The chain joins TRBV28 to TRBJ2-5; D is unresolved. This CDR3 has 14 amino acids. Looked up from germline, CDR1 is MDHEN and CDR2 is SYDVKM. The germline V and J ends were trimmed by 4 bases and 7 bases, with 16 bases remaining between them. The CDR3 region is CASSSRSRKGTQYF. The CDR3 DNA reads TGTGCCAGCAGTTCCCGGAGTCGTAAGGGGACCCAGTACTTC.

The J gene is TRBJ2-7, the V gene TRBV5-1; D is possibly TRBD1 (5 bases). The CDR3 runs to 13 residues. Germline V CDR1 and CDR2: SGHRS, YFSETQ. V was cut by 4 bases and J by 5 bases, with 13 bases left in between. CDR3 sequence (DNA): TGCGCCAGCAGCCCCTCGAGCAGGGACGAGCAGTACTTC. Translation: CASSPSSRDEQYF.

In nucleotides, the CDR3 is TGTGCCATGGCAGACTTAAACTATGGCTACACCTTC. Translation gives CAMADLNYGYTF. This chain uses TRBV10-3 with TRBJ1-2; D gene ambiguous. The CDR3 length is 12 residues. V lost 9 bases to trimming and J lost 2 bases, with 10 bases between them. Germline V CDR1 and CDR2: ENHRY, SYGVKD.

The rearrangement joins TRBV29-1 to TRBJ2-4; D may be TRBD2 (6 bases). V lost 6 bases and J lost 7, with 13 bases in between. Germline V lookup: CDR1 SQVTM, CDR2 ANQGSEA. The CDR3 consists of 12 residues. The CDR3 DNA follows: TGCAGCGTCCAGGGAGGCCCTAACATTCAGTACTTC. Its protein product is CSVQGGPNIQYF.

This clone appeared a few times. This chain links TRBV4-3 with TRBJ1-1; 9 nucleotides match TRBD1. Trimming took 6 bases from V and 0 from J; bases not matched to a gene: 8. Germline lookup yields CDR1 LGHNA and CDR2 YSLEER. The CDR3 runs to 16 residues. The chain's CDR3 is CASRPGQGWLNTEAFF. Written as DNA, the CDR3 is TGCGCCAGCAGACCGGGACAGGGATGGTTGAACACTGAAGCTTTCTTT.

This chain connects TRBV13 to TRBJ1-3; 7 bases fit TRBD1. The CDR3 is made up of 16 amino acids. Germline CDR1 is PRHDT and CDR2 is FYEKMQ (reference sequence). Trimming removed 5 bases from V and 0 bases from J; junction bases left unmatched: 7. The CDR3 nucleotides are TGTGCCAGCAGCCCAAAACAGGGGAGCTCTGGAAACACCATATATTTT. Residues: CASSPKQGSSGNTIYF.

This chain links TRBV10-2 with TRBJ2-1; D perhaps matches TRBD2 (6 bases). CDR3 length: 14 residues. V was trimmed by 2 bases and J by 9 bases, leaving 14 bases between them. The germline CDR1 and CDR2 sequences are WSHSY and SAAADI. This CDR3 reads CASSELGLWAEQFF. CDR3 nucleotide sequence: TGCGCCAGCAGTGAGCTGGGACTGTGGGCTGAGCAGTTCTTC.

The chain carries TRBV11-2 and TRBJ2-5; D is possibly TRBD2 (6 bases). The CDR3 length is 15 residues. The germline V gene has CDR1 SGHAT and CDR2 FQNNGV. Trimming took 1 base from V and 0 from J, leaving 9 bases between them. The CDR3 region has the DNA TGTGCCAGCAGCTTAGTAGGGAGGTACCAAGAGACCCAGTACTTC. Protein sequence: CASSLVGRYQETQYF.

The chain joins TRBV5-5 to TRBJ2-7; maybe TRBD1 (6 bases). From germline, CDR1 is SGHKS and CDR2 YYEKEE (reference sequence). Trimming left V 4 bases short and J 5 bases short, with 10 bases between. The CDR3 covers 12 residues. The CDR3 region has the DNA TGTGCCAGCAGCCTGACAGGTGACGAGCAGTACTTC. Amino acids: CASSLTGDEQYF. Full variable domain (missing parts from reference TRBV5-5 and TRBJ2-7): DAGVTQSPTHLIKTRGQQVTLRCSPISGHKSVSWYQQVLGQGPQFIFQYYEKEERGRGNFPDRFSARQFPNYSSELNVNALLLGDSALYLCASSLTGDEQYFGPGTRLTVT.

The chain carries TRBV7-3 and TRBJ2-1, with a weak D call TRBD2 (7 bases). V shed 5 bases and J shed 4 bases, with 24 bases lying between them. The CDR3 extends over 18 amino acids. Germline V gene lookup returns CDR1 SGHTA and CDR2 FQGTGA. The CDR3 DNA sequence: TGTGCCAGCAGCCCCCTAGGGGGGAGGGCCGAAGCGTACAATGAGCAGTTCTTC. Translated, it gives CASSPLGGRAEAYNEQFF.

This clone has more than one count but fewer than ten. The chain couples TRBV9 to TRBJ2-7, with a weak D call TRBD1 (6 bases). The CDR3 has 14 amino acids. Trimming pared 0 bases from V and 5 bases from J, leaving 12 bases between. Germline CDR1 is SGDLS and CDR2 is YYNGEE. The CDR3 bases are TGTGCCAGCAGCGTAGGGGCAGGGGCGGACGAGCAGTACTTC. Its translation: CASSVGAGADEQYF.

This clone occurred a few times. The chain carries TRBV4-2 and TRBJ1-2, with no clear D. Trimming cost V 3 bases and J 5 bases, with 10 bases left between them. CDR1 LGHNA and CDR2 YNFKEQ come from the germline V gene. The CDR3 loop spans 13 amino acids. The CDR3 region is CASSHPPDYGYTF. CDR3 coding DNA: TGTGCCAGCAGCCACCCCCCGGATTATGGCTACACCTTC.

The V gene is TRBV4-3, the J gene TRBJ2-2, with D unresolved. The germline CDR1 and CDR2 sequences are LGHNA and YSLEER. Between the trimmed V and J ends, which lost 1 base and 5 bases, there was a span of 17 bases. There are 17 residues in the CDR3. The CDR3 is CASSQGLGISVTGELFF. CDR3 coding DNA: TGCGCCAGCAGCCAAGGCTTAGGGATTAGTGTGACCGGGGAGCTGTTTTTT.

The chain joins TRBV6-4 to TRBJ2-1; D not certain. This CDR3 spans 13 amino acids. The ends were cut back, 2 bases at V and 9 bases at J, with 11 bases in the middle. The germline gives CDR1 MRHNA, CDR2 SNTAGT. Here the CDR3 reads CASSDGPRTEQFF. The CDR3 nucleotides are TGTGCCAGCAGTGACGGGCCCCGCACTGAGCAGTTCTTC.

The chain is built from TRBV11-2 and TRBJ1-2; no clear D. V dropped 0 bases and J dropped 4 bases, with 9 bases sitting between them. CDR1 is SGHAT and CDR2 is FQNNGV in the germline V gene. This CDR3 is 14 amino acids long. The CDR3 DNA follows: TGTGCCAGCAGCTTAGATAACCAGATCTATGGCTACACCTTC. Translated: CASSLDNQIYGYTF.

CDR3 nucleotides: TGTGCCAGCAGCTTTCAGGGTTGGGACGAGCAGTACTTC. Protein: CASSFQGWDEQYF. The J gene is TRBJ2-7, the V gene TRBV7-8; possibly TRBD1 for D (5 bases). V lost 3 bases and J 5 bases, leaving 11 bases between the germline ends. The CDR3 has 13 residues. Per germline, CDR1 SGHVS and CDR2 FQNEAQ.

The count of this clone is one. The chain recombines TRBV19 with TRBJ1-2; D not certain. V was shortened by 3 bases and J by 3 bases, with 14 bases between the two germline ends. Germline V gene data show CDR1 as LNHDA and CDR2 as SQIVND (reference sequence). This CDR3 region has 15 residues. The CDR3 bases are TGTGCCAGTAGTATGTCGAGATGGCCGGACTATGGCTACACCTTC. Translated, it gives CASSMSRWPDYGYTF.

V and J are TRBV27 and TRBJ2-2; D is uncertain. The germline CDR1 and CDR2 sequences are MNHEY and SMNVEV (reference sequence). V lost 0 bases and J lost 7, with 9 bases in between. CDR3 size: 14 residues. CDR3 sequence reads: CASSLSRLVGELFF. The CDR3 bases are TGTGCCAGCAGTTTATCGAGGCTTGTCGGGGAGCTGTTTTTT.

V and J are TRBV7-2 and TRBJ2-2, with TRBD1 matching over 10 bases. Germline values: CDR1 SGHTA, CDR2 FQGNSA. Trimming cost V 8 bases and J 6 bases; bases outside gene matches: 3. This CDR3 comprises 13 residues. CDR3 amino acids: CASGDRGPGELFF. The CDR3 DNA reads as TGTGCCAGCGGCGACAGGGGGCCCGGGGAGCTGTTTTTT.

About this clone itself: This sample includes further DNA sequences coding for the same CDR3. The chain combines TRBV6-5 with TRBJ2-1; D uncertain. Per germline, CDR1 MNHEY and CDR2 SVGAGI. The CDR3 runs to 11 residues. V was trimmed by 4 bases and J by 9 bases, leaving 7 bases between them. Here the CDR3 reads CASSSGLEQFF. The CDR3 coding sequence is TGTGCCAGCAGTTCGGGCCTTGAGCAGTTCTTC.

The V call is TRBV25-1, the J call TRBJ2-7; 9 nucleotides line up with TRBD1. Germline lookup yields CDR1 MGHDK and CDR2 SYGVNS. CDR3 length equals 18 residues. The trim removed 4 bases at V and 4 bases at J, leaving 17 bases unmatched. The CDR3 coding sequence is TGTGCCAGCAGTGGACCGTCCGACAGGGGGACATTTGAATACGAGCAGTACTTC. Protein sequence: CASSGPSDRGTFEYEQYF.

The rearrangement links TRBV28 to TRBJ2-1, with D possibly being TRBD1 or TRBD2 (6 bases each). V gave up 4 bases and J gave up 9 bases, with 7 bases separating them. Germline values: CDR1 MDHEN, CDR2 SYDVKM. CDR3 length: 11 residues. CDR3 amino acids: CASSWGAEQFF. In nucleotides, the CDR3 is TGTGCCAGCAGTTGGGGGGCTGAGCAGTTCTTC.

The rearrangement uses TRBV11-1 and TRBJ1-2; D unclear. Germline assignment: CDR1 SGHAT and CDR2 FQDESV (reference sequence). The CDR3 extends over 13 amino acids. V dropped 1 base and J dropped 6 bases, with 9 bases sitting between them. The CDR3 DNA is TGTGCCAGCAGCTTAGGGACCTTGAATGGCTACACCTTC. Amino acid sequence: CASSLGTLNGYTF. Combining the CDR3 with reference TRBV11-1 and TRBJ1-2 gives the whole variable domain EAEVAQSPRYKITEKSQAVAFWCDPISGHATLYWYRQILGQGPELLVQFQDESVVDDSQLPKDRFSAERLKGVDSTLKIQPAELGDSAMYLCASSLGTLNGYTFGSGTRLTVV.

V gene TRBV9 combines with J gene TRBJ2-7; 7 bases are shared with TRBD2. V dropped 0 bases and J dropped 1; count of bases not matched to a gene: 7. Germline CDR1 is SGDLS and CDR2 is YYNGEE. This CDR3 has 16 amino acids. The CDR3 bases are TGTGCCAGCAGCGTAGACTTGTGGGAGGGGTCCTACGAGCAGTACTTC. Its translation: CASSVDLWEGSYEQYF.

This chain links TRBV6-6 with TRBJ2-7, with a possible D match to TRBD1 (5 bases). Per the germline V gene, CDR1 is MNHNY and CDR2 is SVGAGI (reference sequence). The ends were cut back, 1 base at V and 0 bases at J, with 13 bases in the middle. The CDR3 sequence is 16 residues long. In nucleotides, the CDR3 is TGTGCCAGCAGTTACTTCCAGGGCCTGAGCTCCTACGAGCAGTACTTC. Translated, it gives CASSYFQGLSSYEQYF.

This chain uses TRBV9 with TRBJ2-3, with unresolved D. Germline CDR1 and CDR2: SGDLS and YYNGEE. Trimming stripped 3 bases from V and 2 bases from J, with 4 bases between. CDR3 size: 12 residues. The CDR3 nucleotides read TGTGCCAGCAGCGAAATCACAGATACGCAGTATTTT. Translation gives CASSEITDTQYF.

V gene TRBV5-8 combines with J gene TRBJ2-7; 7 nucleotides agree with TRBD2. This CDR3 region has 16 residues. Germline CDR1 and CDR2: SGHTS and YDEGEE. V was clipped by 4 bases and J by 1 base; unmatched bases: 11. The CDR3: CASSKKIAGHSYEQYF. In DNA form, the CDR3 reads TGTGCCAGCAGCAAGAAGATAGCGGGTCATTCCTACGAGCAGTACTTC.

V gene TRBV9 combines with J gene TRBJ2-1, with D unclear. Trimming cost V 0 bases and J 6 bases, with 10 bases left between them. The germline gives CDR1 SGDLS, CDR2 YYNGEE. The CDR3 length is 14 residues. CDR3 in DNA: TGTGCCAGCAGCGTAGATCGGCCGACCAATGAGCAGTTCTTC. Translated: CASSVDRPTNEQFF. Full variable domain (missing parts from reference TRBV9 and TRBJ2-1): DSGVTQTPKHLITATGQRVTLRCSPRSGDLSVYWYQQSLDQGLQFLIQYYNGEERAKGNILERFSAQQFPDLHSELNLSSLELGDSALYFCASSVDRPTNEQFFGPGTRLTVL.

This sequence joins TRBV28 and TRBJ1-2; possibly TRBD1 for D (6 bases). Per the germline V gene, CDR1 is MDHEN and CDR2 is SYDVKM. The length of the CDR3 is 15 residues. The V gene lost 3 bases and the J gene lost 4 bases, with 15 bases spanning the gap. The CDR3 sequence: CASSFSFRTAYGYTF. The CDR3, as DNA: TGTGCCAGCAGTTTTAGTTTTCGGACAGCCTATGGCTACACCTTC.

The chain carries TRBV27 and TRBJ2-7, with D maybe TRBD2 (6 bases). The CDR3 contains 11 residues. From germline, CDR1 is MNHEY and CDR2 SMNVEV (reference sequence). V gave up 6 bases and J gave up 12 bases, with 15 bases separating them. The CDR3 spells CASRGPGSWYF. The DNA for the CDR3 is TGTGCCAGCAGAGGACCCGGGAGCTGGTACTTC.